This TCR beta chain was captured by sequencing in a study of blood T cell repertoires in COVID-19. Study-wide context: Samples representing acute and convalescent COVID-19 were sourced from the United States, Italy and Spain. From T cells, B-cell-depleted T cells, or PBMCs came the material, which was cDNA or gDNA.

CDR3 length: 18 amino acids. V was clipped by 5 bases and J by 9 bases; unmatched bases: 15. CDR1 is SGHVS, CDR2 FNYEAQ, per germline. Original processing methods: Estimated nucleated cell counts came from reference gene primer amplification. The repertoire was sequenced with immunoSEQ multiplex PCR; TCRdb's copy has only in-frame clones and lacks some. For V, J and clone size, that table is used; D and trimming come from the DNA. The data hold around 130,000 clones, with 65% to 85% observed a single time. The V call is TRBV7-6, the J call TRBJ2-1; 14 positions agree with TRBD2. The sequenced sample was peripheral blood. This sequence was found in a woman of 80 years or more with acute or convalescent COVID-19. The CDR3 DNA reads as TGTGCCAGCAGCCATTACGAACAGACTAGCGGGAGGGCCTTTGAGCAGTTCTTC. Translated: CASSHYEQTSGRAFEQFF.